This T cell receptor beta chain stems from a study of blood T cell repertoires in COVID-19. Study summary: Samples representing acute and convalescent COVID-19 were sourced from the United States, Italy and Spain. T cells, B-cell-depleted T cells, or PBMCs provided the cDNA or gDNA that served as material.

In the authors' workflow: Amplification with reference gene primers provided the estimates of nucleated cell counts. The table came from immunoSEQ multiplex PCR; TCRdb's copy has only in-frame clones and leaves some out. Clonal size and the V and J genes are those of that table, whereas D and trimming came from the DNA. Of over 100,000 clones in the sample, 80% to 90% are singletons; the top ten hold over 2%. The CDR3 covers 14 residues. Between the trimmed V and J ends, which lost 7 bases and 4 bases, there was a span of 16 bases. Germline V gene data show CDR1 as MNHEY and CDR2 as SVGAGI. The rearrangement joins TRBV6-5 to TRBJ1-2; possible D gene TRBD1, 5 bases. The sequence was obtained from a man in his fifties with active COVID-19. Specimen: peripheral blood. The CDR3: CASTKGVMGYGYTF. CDR3 sequence (DNA): TGTGCCAGCACAAAAGGGGTCATGGGCTATGGCTACACCTTC.